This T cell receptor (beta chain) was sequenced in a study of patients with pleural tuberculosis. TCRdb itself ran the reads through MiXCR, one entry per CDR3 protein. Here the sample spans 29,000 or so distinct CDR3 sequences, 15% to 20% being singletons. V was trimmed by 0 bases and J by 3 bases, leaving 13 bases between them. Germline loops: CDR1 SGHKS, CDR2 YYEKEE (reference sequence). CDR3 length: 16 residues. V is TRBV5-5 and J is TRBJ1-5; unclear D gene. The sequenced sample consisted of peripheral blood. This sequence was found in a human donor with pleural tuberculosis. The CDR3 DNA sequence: TGTGCCAGCAGCTTGGTGGACGGACGACTCAATCAGCCCCAGCATTTT. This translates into CASSLVDGRLNQPQHF.